The 6 T cell receptor beta chains listed next were all sequenced from one sample in a study of resident and recirculating memory T cells in vitiligo. Sequenced by immunoSEQ multiplex PCR; TCRdb stores in-frame clones only, minus some. This sample has around 70,000 clones; approximately 90% occur once, and the top ten carry 4.9%. Sequencing input: blood. The receptors were sampled from a male donor with vitiligo.

This chain links TRBV9 with TRBJ2-6; the D is unclear. The CDR3 runs 19 residues. CDR1 is SGDLS, CDR2 YYNGEE, per germline. Trimming cost V 4 bases and J 2 bases, with 22 bases left between them. CDR3 residues: CASSPGPLKNSPGANVLTF. The CDR3, as DNA: TGTGCCAGCAGCCCCGGCCCTTTAAAGAACAGCCCTGGGGCCAACGTCCTGACTTTC.

The chain couples TRBV7-9 to TRBJ1-6, with 8 bases matching TRBD1. The CDR3 runs 15 residues. The germline CDR1 and CDR2 sequences are SEHNR and FQNEAQ (reference sequence). With V trimmed by 3 bases and J by 14 bases, 12 bases remained unmatched. The chain's CDR3 is CASSLTGETFLALHF. The CDR3, as DNA: TGTGCCAGCAGCTTGACAGGGGAAACGTTTTTAGCCCTCCACTTT.

The chain is built from TRBV28 and TRBJ2-4; tentative D call: TRBD1 (6 bases). The germline V gene encodes CDR1 MDHEN and CDR2 SYDVKM. V shed 5 bases and J shed 6 bases, with 14 bases lying between them. The CDR3 contains 14 residues. The CDR3 DNA reads as TGTGCCAGCAGTCGACAGGCGGTTGGAAACATTCAGTACTTC. Amino acid sequence: CASSRQAVGNIQYF.

CDR3 sequence (DNA): TGTGCCAGCAGGTCTAGCGGGGGGGCCTACAATGAGCAGTTCTTC. Residues: CASRSSGGAYNEQFF. This chain joins TRBV5-6 and TRBJ2-1, with 12 bases fitting TRBD2. Trimming removed 5 bases from V and 2 bases from J; junction bases left unmatched: 2. The CDR3 runs to 15 residues. Germline CDR1 reads SGHDT; CDR2 reads YYEEEE. The full variable domain, with the rest looked up from reference TRBV5-6 and TRBJ2-1, is DAGVTQSPTHLIKTRGQQVTLRCSPKSGHDTVSWYQQALGQGPQFIFQYYEEEERQRGNFPDRFSGHQFPNYSSELNVNALLLGDSALYLCASRSSGGAYNEQFFGPGTRLTVL.

The V gene is TRBV2, the J gene TRBJ2-7, with D possibly matching TRBD2 (7 bases). Germline CDR1 is SNHLY and CDR2 is FYNNEI. CDR3 length equals 16 residues. The V gene lost 7 bases and the J gene lost 7 bases, with 26 bases spanning the gap. CDR3 in DNA: TGTGCCAGCACCCTAAACTTCGGCGGGGGCCGGGGGGAGCAGTACTTC. Encoded protein: CASTLNFGGGRGEQYF.

The chain carries TRBV7-9 and TRBJ1-5; no firm D call. The CDR3 contains 12 residues. With 5 bases removed from V and 3 bases from J, the gap between germline ends came to 5 bases. CDR1 and CDR2 (germline): SEHNR, FQNEAQ (reference sequence). The CDR3 DNA follows: TGTGCCAGCAGCCTTTCCAATCAGCCCCAGCATTTT. Amino acid sequence: CASSLSNQPQHF.